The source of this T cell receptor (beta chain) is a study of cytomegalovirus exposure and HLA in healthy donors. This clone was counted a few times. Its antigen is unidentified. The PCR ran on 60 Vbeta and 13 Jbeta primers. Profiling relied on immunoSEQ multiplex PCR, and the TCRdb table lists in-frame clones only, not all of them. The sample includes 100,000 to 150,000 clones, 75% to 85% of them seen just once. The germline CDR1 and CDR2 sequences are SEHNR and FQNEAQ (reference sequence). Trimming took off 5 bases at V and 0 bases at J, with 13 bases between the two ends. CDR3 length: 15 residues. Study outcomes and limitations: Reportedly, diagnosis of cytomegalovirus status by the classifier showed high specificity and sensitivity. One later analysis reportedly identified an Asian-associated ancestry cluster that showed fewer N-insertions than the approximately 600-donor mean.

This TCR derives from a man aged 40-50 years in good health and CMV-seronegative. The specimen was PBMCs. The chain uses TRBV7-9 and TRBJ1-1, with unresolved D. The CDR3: CASSRGGYMNTEAFF. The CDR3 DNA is TGTGCCAGCAGCCGCGGCGGTTACATGAACACTGAAGCTTTCTTT.